The text below deals with one TCR beta chain. This clone was seen a few times. Its antigen remains unidentified. No quality values exist for individual bases; no much larger clone is one base distant. The source of the sample is a study of T cell changes during pregnancy in multiple sclerosis (dated by TCRdb to the late 2010s). Background for the entire study: The study examined how the T cell repertoire changed over the course of pregnancy in women with multiple sclerosis.

CDR1 and CDR2 are read off the germline V gene as SGHVS and FNYEAQ. The CDR3 runs 13 amino acids, cysteine and phenylalanine included. Only CDR3 DNA remains: 39 bases, in frame from the first base. V is pared back by 2 bases and J by 11 bases, with 15 bases lying between the germline termini. Libraries came from the immunoSEQ multiplex PCR assay. In TCRdb, the immuneACCESS table is reduced to in-frame sequences with V and J assigned. These tables do not hold every clone; where another copy was compared, an unresolved V gene accounts for under half, and the others remain unexplained. The sample table contains tens of thousands of clones; only one count was recorded for more than 85% of them. Under 9% of the sample comes from the top ten.

This sample comprised CD8+ T cells from peripheral blood mononuclear cells, obtained in the first trimester of pregnancy. The V and J genes are TRBV7-6 and TRBJ1-1, with the D gene too uncertain to name. The receptor was derived from a female donor with multiple sclerosis, enrolled in a pregnancy study. CDR3 loop: CASSLTLGRSAFF. The sequenced DNA is TGTGCCAGCAGCTTAACTCTCGGGAGATCGGCTTTCTTT.